This T cell receptor beta chain was sequenced during a study of cytotoxic CD8 clonotypes in ibrutinib-treated CLL (dated by TCRdb to the early 2020s). Notes on the research overall: The cohort had over ten relapsed/refractory and around 15 treatment-naive patients; 17 were IGHV unmutated. Partial responses were observed in approximately 24 patients and complete responses in 2; after a median follow-up of roughly 62 months, remission was maintained in roughly 15 patients and progression was observed in about twelve. Cryopreserved peripheral blood mononuclear cells were collected before treatment, at response, and at either disease progression or sustained remission. Of the 85 to 95 participants in the trial, about 25 had longitudinal samples available. On average, each sample yielded roughly 250,000 productive templates and tens of thousands of productive rearrangements. Response samples were obtained after a median of 12 months of treatment, with a range of roughly 6 to 36 months. Every remission and progressive disease sample was obtained while ibrutinib was still being received by the patients. Overall results and qualifications from the work: Sampling times were not matched between sustained-remission and progressing patients, and lymph node repertoires were not studied. Public clonotypes were found to be uncommon and were observed to contract or remain stable during treatment; the increase in clonality was shown to reflect expansion of private clonotypes at ibrutinib response. Clonality increased at ibrutinib response, stayed stable in sustained remission, and fell back toward baseline at progression. At baseline, clonality was higher than in age-matched healthy donors and showed a strong correlation with circulating CD8+ T-cell counts.

Each clonotype received, on average, about 10x coverage in deep resolution sequencing performed on a MiSeq, where the target depth lay between 1 in 1 million and 1 in 200,000 T cells. The immunoSEQ hsTCRB Kit was used to generate the TCR beta libraries. As for how the authors treated the data: ImmunoSEQ Data Assistant and ImmunoSEQ Analyzer were used for data analysis, and V, D and J genes were assigned according to IMGT definitions. Clonality, which ranges from 0 to 1, was calculated as one minus the normalized Shannon entropy of productive rearrangement frequencies. Only overrepresented clonotypes making up at least 0.05% of the repertoire of each patient were included in the public clonotype analysis. Repertoires from 10 to 15 age-matched healthy donors in immuneACCESS were used as clonality controls. TCRdb limited this immuneACCESS table to in-frame rearrangements with V and J called. A share of clones is missing; checked studies link under half to unresolved V genes, and the rest is unexplained. The V and J calls and the clone size are those of that table, but D and trimming were determined from the DNA. The sample table shows almost 250,000 clones, and 70% are seen once. The top ten clonotypes cover roughly 14% of the sample.

The time point label here, explained by the study, means: around 25 months on ibrutinib. For TCR beta library preparation, about 2 micrograms of genomic DNA was extracted from cryopreserved PBMCs. High-throughput TCR beta sequencing was performed on longitudinal blood samples from CLL patients receiving ibrutinib monotherapy. The patients took part in an open-label, single-center phase 2 trial of ibrutinib monotherapy. From the germline V gene, CDR1 is SGDLS and CDR2 is YYNGEE. From V the trimming removes 2 bases and from J it removes 9 bases, while the gene matches leave 8 bases of the junction unaccounted for. Counted from cysteine to phenylalanine, this CDR3 has 15 amino acids. Of the read, only the CDR3 DNA is kept; its 45 bases are in frame from base 1. As regards this clone: Its antigen specificity is not known. Base qualities are missing; no much larger clone stands one base away.

The rearrangement combines TRBV9 with TRBJ2-1; the central 10 bases match TRBD2. The sample was PBMCs, taken after 24 months of ibrutinib treatment. The TCR was taken from a human donor with chronic lymphocytic leukemia. The nucleotide sequence is given as TGTGCCAGCAGCGTCCCGGGACTAGCGACGGGTGAGCAGTTCTTC. It encodes CASSVPGLATGEQFF.